This entry lists 22 T cell receptor beta chains sequenced from one sample in a study of blood T cell repertoires in COVID-19. Assay used: immunoSEQ multiplex PCR; TCRdb lists only in-frame clones, some missing. This sample has about 300,000 clones, with around 89% found just once. Sequencing input: peripheral blood. The receptors shown here come from a man between 40 and 49 years old with acute or convalescent COVID-19.

The chain has TRBV5-1 and TRBJ1-4; TRBD1 matches at 11 bases. The CDR3 extends over 15 amino acids. CDR1 SGHRS and CDR2 YFSETQ come from the germline V gene. Trimming took 4 bases from V and 8 from J; bases not matched to a gene: 7. The CDR3 region is CASSPRTGGGEKLFF. The CDR3 region has the DNA TGCGCCAGCAGCCCTAGGACAGGGGGCGGAGAAAAACTGTTTTTT.

The chain combines TRBV11-2 with TRBJ2-2; 7 positions match TRBD1. This CDR3 is built from 15 residues. The V and J ends lost 5 bases and 4 bases, in that order; junction bases with no gene match: 7. Germline values: CDR1 SGHAT, CDR2 FQNNGV. The CDR3 DNA sequence: TGTGCCAGCAGCCCGTGGACAGGTAGCACCGGGGAGCTGTTTTTT. Its protein is CASSPWTGSTGELFF.

The chain employs TRBV19 and TRBJ2-3; 11 bases are a match to TRBD2. Per the germline V gene, CDR1 is LNHDA and CDR2 is SQIVND (reference sequence). The CDR3 has 15 residues. Losses at the gene ends were 5 bases for V and 6 bases for J; bases not matched to a gene: 7. In DNA form, the CDR3 reads TGTGCCAGTAGTGTTACTAGCGGGAGTGGGGATACGCAGTATTTT. Its protein is CASSVTSGSGDTQYF.

CDR3 sequence: CASSPGGEGLAGANTGELFF. In DNA, the CDR3 is TGCGCCAGCAGCCCTGGAGGTGAGGGACTAGCGGGGGCGAACACCGGGGAGCTGTTTTTT. This chain uses TRBV4-1 with TRBJ2-2; 14 bases are shared with TRBD2. This CDR3 is built from 20 residues. Losses at the gene ends were 4 bases for V and 0 bases for J; bases not matched to a gene: 10. CDR1 is MGHRA and CDR2 is YSYEKL in the germline V gene.

In its sample, this clone was seen once. The J gene is TRBJ2-2, the V gene TRBV18; 7 positions agree with TRBD1. The CDR3 sequence is 17 residues long. Looked up from germline, CDR1 is KGHSH and CDR2 is LQKENI. The ends lost 6 bases at V and 4 bases at J; junction bases unmatched: 14. CDR3 DNA sequence: TGTGCCAGCTCGCCAGGGACAGTGCAATCAAGCACCGGGGAGCTGTTTTTT. It codes for CASSPGTVQSSTGELFF.

The J gene is TRBJ2-3, the V gene TRBV11-2; 7 nucleotides match TRBD2. Trimming removed 3 bases from V and 6 bases from J; junction bases left unmatched: 3. The CDR3 spans 13 residues. Per the germline V gene, CDR1 is SGHAT and CDR2 is FQNNGV. The CDR3 sequence is CASSFQGGDTQYF. CDR3 nucleotide sequence: TGTGCCAGCAGCTTTCAGGGAGGGGATACGCAGTATTTT.

The chain uses TRBV18 and TRBJ2-7; D might be TRBD2 (6 bases). From germline, CDR1 is KGHSH and CDR2 LQKENI. With 6 bases removed from V and 4 bases from J, the gap between germline ends came to 13 bases. The CDR3 loop spans 13 amino acids. The CDR3 protein is CASSQGGGYEQYF. The DNA for the CDR3 is TGTGCCAGCTCTCAGGGAGGAGGGTACGAGCAGTACTTC.

This clone was seen more than once but under ten times. This chain joins TRBV10-3 and TRBJ1-2, with no clear D. V shed 11 bases and J shed 5 bases, with 9 bases lying between them. CDR3 length: 10 amino acids. Per germline, CDR1 ENHRY and CDR2 SYGVKD. CDR3 sequence (DNA): TGTGCCTCTGCGGAGTATGGCTACACCTTC. Amino acid sequence: CASAEYGYTF.

This chain links TRBV14 with TRBJ1-2; D might be TRBD1 (5 bases). V gave up 4 bases and J gave up 5 bases, with 14 bases separating them. This CDR3 region has 14 residues. From germline, CDR1 is SGHDN and CDR2 FVKESK. The CDR3 spells CASSPLTGSYGYTF. For the CDR3, the DNA is TGTGCCAGCAGCCCCTTAACAGGATCTTATGGCTACACCTTC.

This clone has a single count. V is TRBV27 and J is TRBJ2-2; a weak D match, TRBD2 (6 bases). Germline CDR1 reads MNHEY; CDR2 reads SMNVEV (reference sequence). CDR3 size: 17 residues. Trimming took 5 bases from V and 0 from J, leaving 16 bases between them. CDR3 protein: CASSLRVRTTNTGELFF. As DNA, the CDR3 is TGTGCCAGCAGTCTAAGAGTCCGGACTACGAACACCGGGGAGCTGTTTTTT.

V and J are TRBV7-6 and TRBJ1-3; 7 nucleotides line up with TRBD1. This CDR3 spans 17 amino acids. After removal of 4 bases from V and 0 bases from J, the junction contained 9 bases not matched to a gene. Germline V gene sequence: CDR1 SGHVS, CDR2 FNYEAQ. CDR3 region: CASSSGQLTSSGNTIYF. In DNA, the CDR3 is TGTGCCAGCAGCTCGGGACAGCTGACTTCCTCTGGAAACACCATATATTTT.

This chain connects TRBV10-3 to TRBJ2-1, with D perhaps TRBD2 (5 bases). Germline CDR1 ENHRY, CDR2 SYGVKD. Trimming took off 5 bases at V and 8 bases at J, with 10 bases between the two ends. This CDR3 is 12 amino acids long. CDR3 DNA: TGTGCCATCAGTAAACTAGGCGATGAGCAGTTCTTC. Translation gives CAISKLGDEQFF.

This clone was counted a few times. V is TRBV6-1 and J is TRBJ2-6; D gene ambiguous. The germline CDR1 and CDR2 sequences are MNHNS and SASEGT. V was trimmed by 3 bases and J by 10 bases, leaving 10 bases between them. CDR3 length equals 13 residues. CDR3 bases: TGTGCCAGCAGTGAGTTGGCGACAAACGTCCTGACTTTC. As protein: CASSELATNVLTF.

The genes are TRBV7-2 and TRBJ1-2; tentative D call: TRBD1 (6 bases). The CDR3 runs to 12 residues. Germline CDR1 SGHTA, CDR2 FQGNSA. Trimming shortened V by 5 bases and J by 7 bases, and 11 bases separated the two germline ends. For the CDR3, the DNA is TGTGCCAGCAGCCGGGACATTGGTGGCTACACCTTC. Residues: CASSRDIGGYTF.

The chain carries TRBV13 and TRBJ1-5; no firm D call. The germline gives CDR1 PRHDT, CDR2 FYEKMQ (reference sequence). The CDR3 spans 16 residues. V was trimmed by 3 bases and J by 0 bases, leaving 12 bases between them. The CDR3 spells CASSFGWRNSNQPQHF. DNA of the CDR3: TGTGCCAGCAGCTTCGGATGGAGAAATAGCAATCAGCCCCAGCATTTT.

The chain carries TRBV2 and TRBJ1-4; no clear D gene. The CDR3 totals 11 residues. The V end lost 6 bases, the J end lost 12 bases, and 11 bases lay between the germline ends. CDR1 is SNHLY and CDR2 is FYNNEI in the germline V gene. Here the CDR3 reads CASRTSNQLFF. For the CDR3, the DNA is TGTGCCAGCAGGACAAGCAACCAACTGTTTTTT.

The rearrangement uses TRBV5-6 and TRBJ2-7, with 9 bases matching TRBD1. CDR3 size: 14 residues. Unmatched junction bases numbered 8, after V lost 5 bases and J lost 5 bases. CDR1 and CDR2 from the germline V gene are SGHDT and YYEEEE. CDR3 sequence: CASSSGTGFNEQYF. CDR3 nucleotides: TGTGCCAGCAGTTCCGGGACAGGGTTTAACGAGCAGTACTTC.

The chain links TRBV9 to TRBJ1-2; D gene uncertain. CDR1 SGDLS and CDR2 YYNGEE come from the germline V gene. The length of the CDR3 is 11 residues. V was clipped by 3 bases and J by 8 bases, with 8 bases between them. DNA of the CDR3: TGTGCCAGCAGCGCCGGTCCGGGCTACACCTTC. Translating it yields CASSAGPGYTF.

This rearrangement joins TRBV5-5 to TRBJ1-1, with D possibly TRBD1 on 6 matching bases. The CDR3 has 14 amino acids. CDR1 is SGHKS, CDR2 YYEKEE, per germline (reference sequence). V gave up 5 bases and J gave up 6 bases, with 17 bases separating them. Here the CDR3 reads CASSPGQSRAEAFF. CDR3 DNA: TGTGCCAGCAGTCCTGGACAGTCTAGGGCTGAAGCTTTCTTT.

The chain is built from TRBV12-5 and TRBJ1-1, with D possibly matching TRBD1 (6 bases). Trimming cost V 7 bases and J 1 base, with 13 bases left between them. Germline CDR1 and CDR2: LGHNT and FRNRAP. The CDR3 loop spans 14 amino acids. This CDR3 is CASASGQQNTEAFF. CDR3 nucleotide sequence: TGTGCTAGTGCCTCAGGACAGCAGAACACTGAAGCTTTCTTT.

The CDR3 reads CASSLSGDRSYEQYF. CDR3 sequence (DNA): TGTGCCAGCAGCTTATCCGGGGACAGATCCTACGAGCAGTACTTC. The chain uses TRBV7-9 and TRBJ2-7, with TRBD1 identical over 7 bases. This CDR3 is built from 15 residues. The J segment lost 1 base and the V segment lost 2 bases, leaving 5 bases of the junction unmatched. CDR1 and CDR2 from the germline V gene are SEHNR and FQNEAQ (reference sequence). Variable domain in full (rest from reference TRBV7-9 and TRBJ2-7): DTGVSQNPRHKITKRGQNVTFRCDPISEHNRLYWYRQTLGQGPEFLTYFQNEAQLEKSRLLSDRFSAERPKGSFSTLEIQRTEQGDSAMYLCASSLSGDRSYEQYFGPGTRLTVT.

The rearrangement joins TRBV29-1 to TRBJ2-2; perhaps TRBD2 as D (7 bases). The CDR3 is made up of 14 amino acids. Per the germline V gene, CDR1 is SQVTM and CDR2 is ANQGSEA. The V and J ends lost 4 bases and 4 bases respectively, with 13 bases between them. For the CDR3, the DNA is TGCAGCGTTGCCCCGGGGGGCGCCACCGGGGAGCTGTTTTTT. It codes for CSVAPGGATGELFF.